The sequence of this T cell receptor beta chain was determined in a study of blood T cell repertoires in COVID-19 (dated by TCRdb to between 2020 and 2021). For the wider study: The collaborator samples originated in the United States, Italy and Spain and spanned the acute and convalescent phases of COVID-19. The repertoires were released in a freely available public database intended as a resource for research on the immune response to SARS-CoV-2. The material from the prospective study consisted of cDNA or gDNA derived from T cells, B-cell-depleted T cells, or PBMCs. The samples were drawn from the first 160 participants of the ongoing ImmuneRACE study and from some 1,300 subjects provided by 6 global collaborators. Nearly every sample came with metadata listing a de-identified subject ID, COVID-19 status, age in years and sex. Subjects who had been exposed to COVID-19, were actively infected with it, or had recovered from it provided the deeply sampled blood TCRbeta repertoires that made up the dataset. HLA class I and class II types, where available, came from metadata supplied by the sample provider rather than from assay-based typing.

TCRbeta CDR3 regions were amplified from genomic DNA using the immunoSEQ Assay, a bias-controlled multiplex PCR. In the authors' own workflow: The number of nucleated cells in each sample was estimated from the amplification of reference gene primers within the assay. To quantify the absolute abundance of each unique TCRbeta CDR3 rearrangement, sequence reads were collapsed and filtered. For each sample, productive Simpson clonality was calculated by taking the square root of Simpson's diversity index across productive rearrangements. In TCRdb, the immuneACCESS table is reduced to in-frame sequences with V and J assigned. These tables do not hold every clone; where another copy was compared, an unresolved V gene accounts for under half, and the others remain unexplained. V, J and clone size are taken as reported in that table, and D and trimming were inferred from the DNA itself. Recorded for this sample are approximately 110,000 clones; 80% to 90% of them occurred a single time. Over 8.5% of the sample goes to the ten largest clones.

The study at large found these results: The amount of clinical and demographic metadata varied by source and participant and was provided uncurated.

Comments on this clone: Its cognate antigen has yet to be identified. Base qualities are not at hand, and no much larger clone is one base apart.

The CDR3 starts with the cysteine, ends with the phenylalanine, and has 18 residues. Left in the record is the CDR3 DNA by itself, 54 bases read in frame from the first base. V loses 6 bases, J loses 4 bases, and the germline ends lie 25 bases apart. The germline V gene (reference sequence) yields LNHDA for CDR1 and SQIVND for CDR2. Whole blood was collected in K2EDTA tubes by collaborating institutions according to the institutions' own protocols. For TCRbeta analysis, collaborators shipped samples as frozen whole blood, isolated PBMCs, or DNA extracted from either of those sample types. Specimen: peripheral blood. The chain uses TRBV19 and TRBJ1-5, and the D gene may be TRBD1, 6 bases matching. The receptor was isolated from a woman in her 70s with acute or convalescent COVID-19. The CDR3 protein: CASSKRRGGGLDNQPQHF. DNA sequence: TGTGCCAGTAGCAAGAGGAGGGGGGGCGGGTTGGATAATCAGCCCCAGCATTTT.